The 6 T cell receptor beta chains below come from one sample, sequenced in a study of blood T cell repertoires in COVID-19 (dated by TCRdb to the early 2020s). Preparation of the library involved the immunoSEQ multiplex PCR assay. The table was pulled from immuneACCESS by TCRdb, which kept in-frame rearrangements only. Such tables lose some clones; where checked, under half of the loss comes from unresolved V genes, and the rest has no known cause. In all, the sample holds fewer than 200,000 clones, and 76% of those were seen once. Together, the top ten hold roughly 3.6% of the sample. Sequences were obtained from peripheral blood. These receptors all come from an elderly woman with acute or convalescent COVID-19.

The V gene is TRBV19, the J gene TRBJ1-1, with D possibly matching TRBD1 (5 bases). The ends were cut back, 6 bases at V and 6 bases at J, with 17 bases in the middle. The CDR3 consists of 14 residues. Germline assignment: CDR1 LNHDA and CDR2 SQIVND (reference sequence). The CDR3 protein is CASSNPGGMAEAFF. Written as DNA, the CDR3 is TGTGCCAGTAGCAACCCGGGGGGGATGGCTGAAGCTTTCTTT.

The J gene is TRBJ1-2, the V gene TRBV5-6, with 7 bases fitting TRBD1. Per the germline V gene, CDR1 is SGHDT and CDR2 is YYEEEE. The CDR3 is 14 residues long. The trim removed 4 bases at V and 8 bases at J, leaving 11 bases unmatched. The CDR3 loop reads CASSVGKGAFGYTF. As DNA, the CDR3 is TGTGCCAGCAGCGTTGGGAAGGGGGCCTTCGGCTACACCTTC.

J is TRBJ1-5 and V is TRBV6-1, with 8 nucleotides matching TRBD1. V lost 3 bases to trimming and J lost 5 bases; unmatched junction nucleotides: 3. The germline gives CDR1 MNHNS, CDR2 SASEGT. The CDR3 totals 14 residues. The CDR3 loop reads CASSDLTGDQPQHF. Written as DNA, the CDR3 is TGTGCCAGCAGTGATTTGACAGGGGATCAGCCCCAGCATTTT.

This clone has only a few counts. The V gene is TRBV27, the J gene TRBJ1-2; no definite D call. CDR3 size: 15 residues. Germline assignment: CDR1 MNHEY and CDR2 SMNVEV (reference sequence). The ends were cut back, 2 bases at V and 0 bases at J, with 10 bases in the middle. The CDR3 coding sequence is TGTGCCAGCAGTTTACGGGAAGATACTAACTATGGCTACACCTTC. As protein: CASSLREDTNYGYTF.

CDR3 residues: CASSGGQETREQYF. The CDR3 region has the DNA TGCGCCAGCAGCGGTGGACAGGAAACTCGTGAGCAGTACTTC. The rearrangement links TRBV5-1 to TRBJ2-7; TRBD1 matches at 7 bases. Germline CDR1 reads SGHRS; CDR2 reads YFSETQ. Germline trimming cut 4 bases from V and 7 bases from J; bases unmatched to any gene: 11. This CDR3 is built from 14 residues.

Here the CDR3 reads CASSPGQGAADTQYF. CDR3 nucleotide sequence: TGTGCCAGCAGCCCCGGGCAGGGGGCCGCAGATACGCAGTATTTT. The rearrangement links TRBV7-3 to TRBJ2-3; 8 bases agree with TRBD1. J was trimmed by 4 bases and V by 5 bases; bases with no gene match: 8. CDR1 and CDR2 from the germline V gene are SGHTA and FQGTGA. The CDR3 consists of 15 residues.